The clone carrying this T cell receptor (beta chain) was detected a few times. Next came a second PCR, run for about 6 to 11 cycles, which used a sample-barcoded 5' primer along with a J-beta primer mix. In TCRdb, the 5' RACE reads were re-called with MiXCR into one record per CDR3 protein. The sample lists just over 1 million distinct CDR3 sequences, around 45% occurring once. These data are taken from a study of blood T cells in healthy people across ages. Looked up from germline, CDR1 is LGHNA and CDR2 is YNFKEQ. This CDR3 contains 17 residues. Trimming shortened V by 1 base and J by 4 bases, and 17 bases separated the two germline ends.

This sequence was found in a woman aged 60-70 years in good health. Sequenced material: blood. V gene TRBV4-2 combines with J gene TRBJ2-1; TRBD1 is a possible D gene (6 bases). CDR3 DNA sequence: TGTGCCAGCAGCCAAGTCCGGACAGATTCGCGTTACAATGAGCAGTTCTTC. Translated: CASSQVRTDSRYNEQFF.